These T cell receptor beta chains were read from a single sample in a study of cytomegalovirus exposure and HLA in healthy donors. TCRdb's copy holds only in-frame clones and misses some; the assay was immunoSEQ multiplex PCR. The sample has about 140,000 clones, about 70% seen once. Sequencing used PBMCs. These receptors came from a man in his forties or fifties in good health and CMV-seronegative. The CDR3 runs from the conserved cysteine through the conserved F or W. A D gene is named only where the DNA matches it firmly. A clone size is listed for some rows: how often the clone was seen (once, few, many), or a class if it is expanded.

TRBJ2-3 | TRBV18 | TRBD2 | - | CASSPRSSGGSTDTQYF | TGTGCCAGCTCACCACGGTCTAGCGGGGGAAGCACAGATACGCAGTATTTT
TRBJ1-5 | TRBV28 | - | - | CASSYHLSSGGNQPQHF | TGTGCCAGCAGTTACCATCTGTCATCTGGAGGCAATCAGCCCCAGCATTTT
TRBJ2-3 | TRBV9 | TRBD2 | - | CASSVRGADTQYF | TGTGCCAGCAGCGTCCGGGGGGCAGATACGCAGTATTTT
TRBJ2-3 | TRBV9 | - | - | CASSVETHTQYF | TGTGCCAGCAGCGTAGAGACTCATACGCAGTATTTT
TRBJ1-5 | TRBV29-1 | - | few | CSVGGGGGQPQHF | TGCAGCGTTGGCGGGGGGGGAGGACAGCCCCAGCATTTT
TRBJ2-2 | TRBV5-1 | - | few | CASTKQWPSTGELFF | TGCGCCAGCACAAAACAGTGGCCGTCGACCGGGGAGCTGTTTTTT
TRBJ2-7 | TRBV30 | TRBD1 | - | CAWSVSGGGYEQYF | TGTGCCTGGAGTGTTTCAGGGGGCGGGTACGAGCAGTACTTC
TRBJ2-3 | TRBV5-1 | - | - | CASSLDRLTDTQYF | TGCGCCAGCAGCTTGGACAGGCTCACAGATACGCAGTATTTT
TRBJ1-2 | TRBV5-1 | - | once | CASRAGRAIYGYTF | TGCGCCAGCAGGGCGGGGCGGGCTATCTATGGCTACACCTTC
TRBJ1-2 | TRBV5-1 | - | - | CASSFRGADGYTF | TGCGCCAGCAGCTTCAGGGGAGCGGATGGCTACACCTTC
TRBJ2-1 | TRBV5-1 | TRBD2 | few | CASSLGLAGSRDEQFF | TGCGCCAGCAGCTTGGGTCTAGCGGGGAGTAGGGATGAGCAGTTCTTC
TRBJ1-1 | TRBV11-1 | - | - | CASSLGQGTEAFF | TGTGCCAGCAGCTTAGGTCAGGGGACTGAAGCTTTCTTT
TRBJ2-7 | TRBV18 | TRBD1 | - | CASSPRDRGPYEQYF | TGTGCCAGCTCACCCCGGGACAGGGGTCCCTACGAGCAGTACTTC
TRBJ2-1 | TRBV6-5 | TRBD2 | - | CASSSGLAGVDEQFF | TGTGCCAGCAGCTCGGGACTAGCGGGAGTCGATGAGCAGTTCTTC
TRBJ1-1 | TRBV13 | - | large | CASSGEGNTEAFF | TGTGCCAGCAGCGGCGAGGGGAACACTGAAGCTTTCTTT
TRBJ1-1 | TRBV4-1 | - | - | CASSQGGGIGTEAFF | TGCGCCAGCAGCCAAGGGGGGGGGATTGGCACTGAAGCTTTCTTT
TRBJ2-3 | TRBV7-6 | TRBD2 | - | CASSFTLAGGHDTQYF | TGTGCCAGCAGCTTTACTCTAGCGGGGGGGCACGATACGCAGTATTTT
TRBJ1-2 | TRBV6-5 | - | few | CASTLNSNYGYTF | TGTGCCAGCACCCTAAACTCTAACTATGGCTACACCTTC